This T cell receptor beta chain was profiled in a study of blood T cell repertoires in COVID-19. The wider study: From T cells, B-cell-depleted T cells, or PBMCs came the material, which was cDNA or gDNA.

The table came from immunoSEQ multiplex PCR; TCRdb's copy has only in-frame clones and leaves some out. The sample holds around 190,000 clones, more than 75% seen once. This CDR3 has 15 residues. The receptor comes from a human donor in a cohort sampled during active COVID-19. Source material: peripheral blood. The chain joins TRBV21-1 to TRBJ2-1; TRBD2, the table's D call, was not compared with the DNA. TRBV21-1 is described as a pseudogene. The DNA for the CDR3 is TGTGCCAGCAGCAATAGTGGGACTTATGACAATGAGCAGTTCTTC. Its translation is CASSNSGTYDNEQFF.